This record concerns one T cell receptor (beta chain) sequence. How the authors handled the data: Nucleated cell number was recorded as an estimate derived from reference gene primer amplification. The method was immunoSEQ multiplex PCR; TCRdb's version includes in-frame clones alone and lacks a portion of them. V, J and clone size derive from that table, while D and trimming were established from the DNA sequence. This sample yields 300,000 to 400,000 clones, of which roughly 85% are seen a single time; about 1.9% belongs to the top ten. This entry comes from a study of blood T cell repertoires in COVID-19. Sequences were obtained from PBMCs or T cells enriched from blood (not recorded which). The clonotype comes from a woman aged 25 to 39 who had been exposed to COVID-19.

The CDR3 reads CASSSPVLTGGRKLFF. The CDR3 DNA reads as TGTGCCAGCAGTTCTCCCGTCCTAACAGGGGGCAGGAAACTGTTTTTT. The chain joins TRBV27 to TRBJ1-4; 9 bases line up with TRBD1. CDR3 length: 16 amino acids. The trim removed 4 bases at V and 11 bases at J, leaving 14 bases unmatched. Germline loops: CDR1 MNHEY, CDR2 SMNVEV (reference sequence).